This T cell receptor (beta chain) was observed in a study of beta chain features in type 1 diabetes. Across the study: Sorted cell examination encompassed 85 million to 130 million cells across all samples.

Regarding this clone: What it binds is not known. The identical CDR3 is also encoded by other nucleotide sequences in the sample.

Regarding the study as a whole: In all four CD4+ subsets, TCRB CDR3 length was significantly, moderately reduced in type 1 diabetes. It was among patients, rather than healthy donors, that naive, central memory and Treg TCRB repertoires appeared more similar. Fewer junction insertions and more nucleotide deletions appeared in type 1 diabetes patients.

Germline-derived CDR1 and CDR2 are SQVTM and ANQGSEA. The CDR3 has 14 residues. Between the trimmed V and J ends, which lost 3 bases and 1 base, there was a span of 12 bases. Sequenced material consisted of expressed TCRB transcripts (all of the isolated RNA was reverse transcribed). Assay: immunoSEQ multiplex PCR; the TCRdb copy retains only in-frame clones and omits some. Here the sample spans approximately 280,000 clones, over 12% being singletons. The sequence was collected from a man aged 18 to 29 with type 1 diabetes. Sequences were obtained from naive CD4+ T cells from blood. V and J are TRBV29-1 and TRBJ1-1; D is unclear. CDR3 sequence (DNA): TGCAGCGTTGAGGGCAGGCTCGGGAACACTGAAGCTTTCTTT. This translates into CSVEGRLGNTEAFF.